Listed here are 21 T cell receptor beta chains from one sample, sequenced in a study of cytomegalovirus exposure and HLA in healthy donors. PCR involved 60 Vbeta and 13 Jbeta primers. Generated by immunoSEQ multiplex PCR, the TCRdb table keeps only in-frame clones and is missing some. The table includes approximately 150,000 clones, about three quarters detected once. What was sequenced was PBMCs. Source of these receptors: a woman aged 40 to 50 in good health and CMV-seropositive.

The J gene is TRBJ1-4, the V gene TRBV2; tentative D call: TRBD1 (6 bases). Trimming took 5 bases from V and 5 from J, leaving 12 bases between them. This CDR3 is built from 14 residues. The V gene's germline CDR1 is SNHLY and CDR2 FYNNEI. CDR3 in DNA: TGTGCCAGCAGTTGGACAGCTCAAAATGAAAAACTGTTTTTT. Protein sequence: CASSWTAQNEKLFF.

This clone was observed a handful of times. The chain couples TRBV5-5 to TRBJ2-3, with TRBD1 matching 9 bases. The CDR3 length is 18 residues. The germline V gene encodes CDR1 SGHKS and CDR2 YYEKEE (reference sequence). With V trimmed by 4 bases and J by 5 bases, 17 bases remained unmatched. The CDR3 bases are TGTGCCAGCAGCCGAGTCAACCGGGACAGGGTAGTTCAAGATACGCAGTATTTT. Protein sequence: CASSRVNRDRVVQDTQYF.

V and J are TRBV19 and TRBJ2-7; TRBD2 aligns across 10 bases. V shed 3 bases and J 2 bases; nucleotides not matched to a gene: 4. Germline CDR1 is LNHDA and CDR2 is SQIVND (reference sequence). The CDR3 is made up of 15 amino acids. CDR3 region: CASSIYSGGAYEQYF. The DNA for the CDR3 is TGTGCCAGTAGTATCTACAGCGGGGGGGCCTACGAGCAGTACTTC.

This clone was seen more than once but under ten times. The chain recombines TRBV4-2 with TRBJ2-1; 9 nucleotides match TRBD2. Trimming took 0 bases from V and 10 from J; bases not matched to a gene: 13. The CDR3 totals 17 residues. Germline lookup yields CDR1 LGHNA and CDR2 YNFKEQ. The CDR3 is CASSQETGVAGDGEQFF. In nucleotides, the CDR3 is TGTGCCAGCAGCCAAGAAACCGGGGTAGCGGGGGATGGCGAGCAGTTCTTC.

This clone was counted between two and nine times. DNA of the CDR3: TGTGCCAGCAGCTTAATAGGCGGACAAGATAATGAAAAACTGTTTTTT. It encodes CASSLIGGQDNEKLFF. The chain couples TRBV11-2 to TRBJ1-4; the D gene is possibly TRBD1 (5 bases). CDR1 and CDR2 from the germline V gene are SGHAT and FQNNGV. Trimming took off 2 bases at V and 4 bases at J, with 14 bases between the two ends. The CDR3 totals 16 residues.

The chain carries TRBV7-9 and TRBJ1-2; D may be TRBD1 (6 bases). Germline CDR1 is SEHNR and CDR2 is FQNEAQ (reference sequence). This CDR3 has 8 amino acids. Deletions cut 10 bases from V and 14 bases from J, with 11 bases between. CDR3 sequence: CAIRQETF. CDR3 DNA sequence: TGTGCCATACGACAGGAGACCTTC.

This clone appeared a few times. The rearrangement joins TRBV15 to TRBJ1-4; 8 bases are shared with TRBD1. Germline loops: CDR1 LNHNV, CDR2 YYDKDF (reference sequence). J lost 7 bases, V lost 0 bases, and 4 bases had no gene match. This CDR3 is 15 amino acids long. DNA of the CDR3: TGTGCCACCAGCAGAGATCAGGGGGCATTTGAAAAACTGTTTTTT. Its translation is CATSRDQGAFEKLFF.

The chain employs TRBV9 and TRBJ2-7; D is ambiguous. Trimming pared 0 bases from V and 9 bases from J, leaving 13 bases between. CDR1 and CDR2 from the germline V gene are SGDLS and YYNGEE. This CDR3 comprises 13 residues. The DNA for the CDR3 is TGTGCCAGCAGCGTAGGCGGTCAAAAGCGGCAGTACTTC. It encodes CASSVGGQKRQYF.

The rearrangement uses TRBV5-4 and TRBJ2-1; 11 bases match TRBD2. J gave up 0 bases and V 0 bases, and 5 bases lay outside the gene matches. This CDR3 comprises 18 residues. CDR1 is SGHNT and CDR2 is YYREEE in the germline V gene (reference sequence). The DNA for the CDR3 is TGTGCCAGCAGCTTGGACCTAACTAGCGGGGGCTCCTACAATGAGCAGTTCTTC. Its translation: CASSLDLTSGGSYNEQFF.

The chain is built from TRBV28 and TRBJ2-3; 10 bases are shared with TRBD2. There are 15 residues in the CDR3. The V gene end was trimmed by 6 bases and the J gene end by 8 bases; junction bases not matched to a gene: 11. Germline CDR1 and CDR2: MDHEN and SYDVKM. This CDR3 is CASSQPRTSGGTQYF. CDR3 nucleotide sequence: TGTGCCAGCAGCCAGCCCCGGACTAGCGGTGGTACGCAGTATTTT.

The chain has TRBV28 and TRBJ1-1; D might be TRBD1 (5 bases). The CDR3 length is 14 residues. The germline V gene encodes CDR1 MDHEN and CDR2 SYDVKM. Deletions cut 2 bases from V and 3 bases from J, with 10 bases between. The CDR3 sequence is CASSLGGIDTEAFF. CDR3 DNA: TGTGCCAGCAGTTTAGGGGGGATAGACACTGAAGCTTTCTTT.

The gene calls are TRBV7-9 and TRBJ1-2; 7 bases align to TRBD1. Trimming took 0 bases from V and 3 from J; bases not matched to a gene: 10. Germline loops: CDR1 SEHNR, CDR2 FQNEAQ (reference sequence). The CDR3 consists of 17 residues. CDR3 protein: CASSLAFSEGTDYGYTF. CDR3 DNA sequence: TGTGCCAGCAGCTTAGCTTTTTCTGAGGGGACAGACTATGGCTACACCTTC.

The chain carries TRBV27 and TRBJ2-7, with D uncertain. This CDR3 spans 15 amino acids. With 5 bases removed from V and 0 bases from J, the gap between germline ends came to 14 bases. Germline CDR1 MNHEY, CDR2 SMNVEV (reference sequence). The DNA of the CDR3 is TGTGCCAGCAGTCCCTCCTCCACTACCTCCTACGAGCAGTACTTC. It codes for CASSPSSTTSYEQYF.

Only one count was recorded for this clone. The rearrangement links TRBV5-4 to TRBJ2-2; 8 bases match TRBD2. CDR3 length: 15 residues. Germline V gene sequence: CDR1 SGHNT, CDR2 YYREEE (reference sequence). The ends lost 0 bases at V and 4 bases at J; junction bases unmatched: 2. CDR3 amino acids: CASSLDLAGTGELFF. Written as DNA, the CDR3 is TGTGCCAGCAGCTTGGACCTAGCGGGCACCGGGGAGCTGTTTTTT.

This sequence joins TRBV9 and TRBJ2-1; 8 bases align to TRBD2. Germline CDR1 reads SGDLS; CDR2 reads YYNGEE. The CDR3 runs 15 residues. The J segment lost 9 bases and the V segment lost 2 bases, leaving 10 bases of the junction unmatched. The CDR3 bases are TGTGCCAGCAGCGTCGGGACCGGGGGGGATGGTGAGCAGTTCTTC. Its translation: CASSVGTGGDGEQFF.

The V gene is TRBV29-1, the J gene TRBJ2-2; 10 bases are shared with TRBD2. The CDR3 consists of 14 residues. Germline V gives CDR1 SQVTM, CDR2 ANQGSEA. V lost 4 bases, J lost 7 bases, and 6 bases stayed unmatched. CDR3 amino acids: CSVGAGGLSGELFF. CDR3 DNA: TGCAGCGTTGGAGCGGGGGGGCTTAGCGGGGAGCTGTTTTTT.

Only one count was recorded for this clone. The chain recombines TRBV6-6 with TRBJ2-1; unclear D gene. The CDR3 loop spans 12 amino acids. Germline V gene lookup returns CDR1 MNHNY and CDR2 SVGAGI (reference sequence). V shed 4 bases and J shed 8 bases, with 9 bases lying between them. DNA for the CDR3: TGTGCCAGCAGTTCCGCCCGGGATGAGCAGTTCTTC. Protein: CASSSARDEQFF.

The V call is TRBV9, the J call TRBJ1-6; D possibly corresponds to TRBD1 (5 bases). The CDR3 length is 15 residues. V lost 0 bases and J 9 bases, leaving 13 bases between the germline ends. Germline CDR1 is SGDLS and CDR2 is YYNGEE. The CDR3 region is CASSVAGGAGSPLHF. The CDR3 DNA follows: TGTGCCAGCAGCGTAGCGGGGGGAGCGGGTTCACCCCTCCACTTT. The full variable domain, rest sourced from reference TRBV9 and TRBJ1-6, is DSGVTQTPKHLITATGQRVTLRCSPRSGDLSVYWYQQSLDQGLQFLIQYYNGEERAKGNILERFSAQQFPDLHSELNLSSLELGDSALYFCASSVAGGAGSPLHFGNGTRLTVT.

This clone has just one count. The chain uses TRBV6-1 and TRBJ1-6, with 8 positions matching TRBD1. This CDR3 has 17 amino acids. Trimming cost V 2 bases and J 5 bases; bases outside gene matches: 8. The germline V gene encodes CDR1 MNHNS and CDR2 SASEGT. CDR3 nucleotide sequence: TGTGCCAGCAGTGAAATAGGGCAGGGGGCTAATAATTCACCCCTCCACTTT. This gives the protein CASSEIGQGANNSPLHF.

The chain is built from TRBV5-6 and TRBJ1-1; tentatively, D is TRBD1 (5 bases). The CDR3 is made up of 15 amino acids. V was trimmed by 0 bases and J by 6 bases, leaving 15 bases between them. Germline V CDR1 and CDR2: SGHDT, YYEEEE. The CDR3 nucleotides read TGTGCCAGCAGCTTGGATTTGTCAGGGCCCTCTGAAGCTTTCTTT. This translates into CASSLDLSGPSEAFF.

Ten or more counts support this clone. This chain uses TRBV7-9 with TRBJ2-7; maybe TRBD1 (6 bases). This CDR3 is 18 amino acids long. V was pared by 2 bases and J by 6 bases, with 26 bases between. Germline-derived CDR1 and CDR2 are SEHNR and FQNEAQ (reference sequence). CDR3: CASSLSHRTDSGLGEQYF. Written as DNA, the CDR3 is TGTGCCAGCAGCTTATCCCACCGGACAGATTCGGGCCTGGGCGAGCAGTACTTC. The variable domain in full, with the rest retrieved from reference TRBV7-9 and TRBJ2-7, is DTGVSQNPRHKITKRGQNVTFRCDPISEHNRLYWYRQTLGQGPEFLTYFQNEAQLEKSRLLSDRFSAERPKGSFSTLEIQRTEQGDSAMYLCASSLSHRTDSGLGEQYFGPGTRLTVT.